The 7 T cell receptor beta chains listed next were all sequenced from one sample in a study of cytomegalovirus exposure and HLA in healthy donors. The primer mix had 60 Vbeta and 13 Jbeta primers. TCRdb's copy holds only in-frame clones and misses some; the assay was immunoSEQ multiplex PCR. This table has 100,000 to 150,000 clones, more than 60% appearing once. The sample comprised PBMCs. Source of these receptors: a woman in her sixties or seventies in good health and CMV-seropositive.

V and J are TRBV6-5 and TRBJ1-3; 7 bases line up with TRBD1. CDR1 and CDR2 (germline): MNHEY, SVGAGI. V was clipped by 2 bases and J by 3 bases; unmatched bases: 4. The length of the CDR3 is 15 residues. This chain's CDR3 is CASSYVQGYGNTIYF. The CDR3 region has the DNA TGTGCCAGCAGTTACGTACAGGGGTATGGAAACACCATATATTTT.

The chain employs TRBV18 and TRBJ2-3; maybe TRBD1 (5 bases). V lost 3 bases to trimming and J lost 4 bases, with 8 bases between them. The CDR3 has 13 residues. Germline V gene data show CDR1 as KGHSH and CDR2 as LQKENI. CDR3 protein: CASSPGRADTQYF. The DNA for the CDR3 is TGTGCCAGCTCACCGGGGCGAGCAGATACGCAGTATTTT.

The V call is TRBV10-3, the J call TRBJ2-1; 8 bases map to TRBD1. Per germline, CDR1 ENHRY and CDR2 SYGVKD. The CDR3 has 17 amino acids. The V and J ends lost 2 bases and 0 bases, in that order; junction bases with no gene match: 6. DNA for the CDR3: TGTGCCATCAGTGAGCCCAGGGGGCGGAGCTCCTACAATGAGCAGTTCTTC. Translated: CAISEPRGRSSYNEQFF.

The chain recombines TRBV4-1 with TRBJ2-7; D is possibly TRBD1 (5 bases). This CDR3 region has 16 residues. The V end was cut by 3 bases, the J end by 2 bases, with 17 bases between. CDR1 is MGHRA, CDR2 YSYEKL, per germline. This chain's CDR3 is CASSQESRVSTYEQYF. The CDR3 nucleotides read TGCGCCAGCAGCCAGGAATCCAGGGTTTCCACCTACGAGCAGTACTTC.

The chain links TRBV30 to TRBJ2-1; 11 nucleotides line up with TRBD1. Germline CDR1 reads GTSNPN; CDR2 reads SVGIG (reference sequence). The CDR3 consists of 15 residues. J gave up 7 bases and V 2 bases, and 7 bases lay outside the gene matches. The CDR3 spells CAWSTPGQGENEQFF. The DNA of the CDR3 is TGTGCCTGGAGTACACCGGGACAGGGGGAAAATGAGCAGTTCTTC. The full variable domain, completed using reference TRBV30 and TRBJ2-1, is SQTIHQWPATLVQPVGSPLSLECTVEGTSNPNLYWYRQAAGRGLQLLFYSVGIGQISSEVPQNLSASRPQDRQFILSSKKLLLSDSGFYLCAWSTPGQGENEQFFGPGTRLTVL.

Written as DNA, the CDR3 is TGCGCCAGCAGCCAAGGGGAGGGGGAAACTAACTATGGCTACACCTTC. Amino acid sequence: CASSQGEGETNYGYTF. The chain employs TRBV4-3 and TRBJ1-2, with D tentatively TRBD1 (6 bases). Germline-derived CDR1 and CDR2 are LGHNA and YSLEER. The CDR3 consists of 16 residues. Trimming removed 1 base at V and 0 bases at J, with 12 bases between.

The V and J genes are TRBV19 and TRBJ1-2; 11 bases align to TRBD1. There are 13 residues in the CDR3. The ends lost 8 bases at V and 4 bases at J; junction bases unmatched: 3. Germline V CDR1 and CDR2: LNHDA, SQIVND (reference sequence). The CDR3 DNA follows: TGTGCCAGTCGGACAGGGGGCTTCTATGGCTACACCTTC. Translation gives CASRTGGFYGYTF.